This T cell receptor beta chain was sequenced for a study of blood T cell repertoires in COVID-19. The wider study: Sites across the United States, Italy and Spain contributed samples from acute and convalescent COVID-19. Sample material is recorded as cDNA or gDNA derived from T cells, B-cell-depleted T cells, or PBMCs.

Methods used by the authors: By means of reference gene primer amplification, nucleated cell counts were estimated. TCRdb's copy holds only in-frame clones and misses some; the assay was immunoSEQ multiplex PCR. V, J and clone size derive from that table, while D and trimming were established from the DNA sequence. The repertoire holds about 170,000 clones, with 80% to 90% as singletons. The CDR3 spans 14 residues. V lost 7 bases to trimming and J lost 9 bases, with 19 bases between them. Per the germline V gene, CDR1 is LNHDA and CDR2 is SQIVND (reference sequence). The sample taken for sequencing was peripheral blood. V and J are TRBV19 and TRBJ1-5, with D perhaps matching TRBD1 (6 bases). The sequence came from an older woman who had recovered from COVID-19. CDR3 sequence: CASTETGGDAPQHF. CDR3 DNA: TGTGCCAGTACAGAGACAGGTGGGGACGCGCCCCAGCATTTT. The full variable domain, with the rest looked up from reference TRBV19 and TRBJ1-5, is DGGITQSPKYLFRKEGQNVTLSCEQNLNHDAMYWYRQDPGQGLRLIYYSQIVNDFQKGDIAEGYSVSREKKESFPLTVTSAQKNPTAFYLCASTETGGDAPQHFGDGTRLSIL.